This T cell receptor beta chain was obtained from a study of blood T cell repertoires in COVID-19. The wider study: From the United States, Italy and Spain came samples of acute and convalescent COVID-19.

CDR1 is LNHDA, CDR2 SQIVND, per germline (reference sequence). This CDR3 is 13 amino acids long. V shed 3 bases and J shed 8 bases, with 8 bases lying between them. TCRdb keeps only in-frame clones here, not all; method: immunoSEQ multiplex PCR. Seen here are approximately 190,000 clones, approximately 80% observed once, and the top ten hold roughly 5%. The TCR was taken from a woman aged 55 to 70 with acute COVID-19. The chain combines TRBV19 with TRBJ1-6; D remains ambiguous. Sequencing was done on a sample of PBMCs or T cells enriched from blood (not recorded which). DNA of the CDR3: TGTGCCAGTAGTATGGGAGAGGATTCACCCCTCCACTTT. This codes for CASSMGEDSPLHF. Full variable domain (missing parts from reference TRBV19 and TRBJ1-6): DGGITQSPKYLFRKEGQNVTLSCEQNLNHDAMYWYRQDPGQGLRLIYYSQIVNDFQKGDIAEGYSVSREKKESFPLTVTSAQKNPTAFYLCASSMGEDSPLHFGNGTRLTVT.